A single sample gave rise to the 9 T cell receptor beta chains below, sequenced in a study of blood T cell repertoires in COVID-19. This table comes from immunoSEQ multiplex PCR, and its TCRdb copy is limited to in-frame clones, with some not included. The sample records about 350,000 clones, approximately 89% being singletons. The sample was PBMCs or T cells enriched from blood (not recorded which). These receptors originate from a woman aged 25 to 39 who had recovered from COVID-19.

The chain's CDR3 is CASSLKGQGATYYNEQFF. The CDR3 coding sequence is TGTGCCAGCAGCCTCAAGGGACAGGGGGCTACATATTACAATGAGCAGTTCTTC. The V and J genes are TRBV4-2 and TRBJ2-1; 12 bases map to TRBD1. Germline V lookup: CDR1 LGHNA, CDR2 YNFKEQ. This CDR3 is 18 amino acids long. V lost 4 bases to trimming and J lost 4 bases; unmatched junction nucleotides: 11.

V is TRBV27 and J is TRBJ1-5; the D is unclear. There are 14 residues in the CDR3. Germline CDR1 is MNHEY and CDR2 is SMNVEV (reference sequence). V was shortened by 0 bases and J by 3 bases, with 6 bases between the two germline ends. CDR3 sequence reads: CASSLSANNQPQHF. The CDR3 DNA reads as TGTGCCAGCAGTTTATCAGCAAACAATCAGCCCCAGCATTTT.

V is TRBV11-1 and J is TRBJ2-1; TRBD1 aligns across 10 bases. Trimming removed 8 bases from V and 3 bases from J; junction bases left unmatched: 4. The CDR3 length is 14 residues. CDR1 is SGHAT, CDR2 FQDESV, per germline (reference sequence). CDR3 amino acids: CASSRDRGYNEQFF. Written as DNA, the CDR3 is TGTGCCAGCTCCCGGGACAGGGGCTACAATGAGCAGTTCTTC.

This clone came up once. The rearrangement links TRBV4-1 to TRBJ1-2, with a tentative D call TRBD1 (6 bases). Trimming removed 6 bases at V and 0 bases at J, with 11 bases between. CDR1 MGHRA and CDR2 YSYEKL come from the germline V gene. The CDR3 spans 14 residues. CDR3 protein: CASRLTGANYGYTF. CDR3 DNA sequence: TGCGCCAGCAGACTGACAGGAGCTAACTATGGCTACACCTTC.

The chain is built from TRBV4-2 and TRBJ1-5, with a possible D match to TRBD1 (5 bases). Germline V lookup: CDR1 LGHNA, CDR2 YNFKEQ. The CDR3 spans 14 residues. Trimming took 4 bases from V and 5 from J, leaving 12 bases between them. The CDR3 loop is CASSPIWGDQPQHF. CDR3 in DNA: TGTGCCAGCAGCCCCATCTGGGGGGATCAGCCCCAGCATTTT.

The chain is built from TRBV28 and TRBJ1-3; D is ambiguous. The ends were cut back, 8 bases at V and 0 bases at J, with 8 bases in the middle. The CDR3 is 13 amino acids. The germline gives CDR1 MDHEN, CDR2 SYDVKM. This chain's CDR3 is CASLRSSGNTIYF. The CDR3 DNA follows: TGTGCCAGCCTCCGGTCCTCTGGAAACACCATATATTTT.

This chain uses TRBV6-5 with TRBJ1-2, with D maybe TRBD1 (6 bases). The V end was cut by 2 bases, the J end by 0 bases, with 7 bases between. This CDR3 spans 14 amino acids. Germline loops: CDR1 MNHEY, CDR2 SVGAGI. The DNA for the CDR3 is TGTGCCAGCAGTTACGACAGGTCTAACTATGGCTACACCTTC. Protein: CASSYDRSNYGYTF.

This clone was detected only once. V is TRBV19 and J is TRBJ1-4, with 10 nucleotides matching TRBD1. The length of the CDR3 is 13 residues. From germline, CDR1 is LNHDA and CDR2 SQIVND (reference sequence). V shed 3 bases, J shed 13 bases, and the junction held 5 bases outside the gene matches. In DNA form, the CDR3 reads TGTGCCAGTAGTATCCCGACAGGGGGCTCACTGTTTTTT. Translating it yields CASSIPTGGSLFF.

V usage is TRBV28 and J usage is TRBJ1-5, with D possibly being TRBD1 (6 bases). Trimming shortened V by 3 bases and J by 4 bases, and 16 bases separated the two germline ends. This CDR3 comprises 16 residues. Looked up from germline, CDR1 is MDHEN and CDR2 is SYDVKM. CDR3 region: CASSFRKGQGNQPQHF. CDR3 bases: TGTGCCAGCAGTTTTCGGAAGGGGCAGGGGAATCAGCCCCAGCATTTT.